This entry concerns a single T cell receptor beta chain. The sample is drawn from a study of cytomegalovirus exposure and HLA in healthy donors. Background on the study: T cells numbering about 179 million yielded approximately 120 million unique TCR beta sequences in an earlier analysis.

The PCR used 60 Vbeta and 13 Jbeta primers. Here immunoSEQ multiplex PCR was the method, and the copy in TCRdb shows in-frame clones only, minus some. The sample carries 170,000 or so clones, over 75% recorded once. The germline V gene has CDR1 MNHEY and CDR2 SMNVEV (reference sequence). The length of the CDR3 is 14 residues. V was trimmed by 6 bases and J by 5 bases, leaving 13 bases between them. Material for sequencing was PBMCs. The genes are TRBV27 and TRBJ2-2; D is perhaps TRBD2 (6 bases). The TCR was taken from a woman in her forties or fifties in good health and CMV-seropositive. DNA of the CDR3: TGTGCCAGCAGGCCGACTAGAGCGACCGGGGAGCTGTTTTTT. Encoded protein: CASRPTRATGELFF.